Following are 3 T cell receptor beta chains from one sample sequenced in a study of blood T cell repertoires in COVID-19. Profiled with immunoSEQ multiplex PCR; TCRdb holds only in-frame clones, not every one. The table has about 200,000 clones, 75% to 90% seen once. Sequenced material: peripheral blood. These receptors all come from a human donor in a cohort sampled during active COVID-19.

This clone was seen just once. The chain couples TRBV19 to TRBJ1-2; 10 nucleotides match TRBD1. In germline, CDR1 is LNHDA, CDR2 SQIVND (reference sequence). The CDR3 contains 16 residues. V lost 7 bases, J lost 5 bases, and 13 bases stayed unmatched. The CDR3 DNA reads TGTGCCAGTACGAAGGGACAGGGGTCCTTTTTTTATGGCTACACCTTC. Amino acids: CASTKGQGSFFYGYTF. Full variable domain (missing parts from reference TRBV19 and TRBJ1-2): DGGITQSPKYLFRKEGQNVTLSCEQNLNHDAMYWYRQDPGQGLRLIYYSQIVNDFQKGDIAEGYSVSREKKESFPLTVTSAQKNPTAFYLCASTKGQGSFFYGYTFGSGTRLTVV.

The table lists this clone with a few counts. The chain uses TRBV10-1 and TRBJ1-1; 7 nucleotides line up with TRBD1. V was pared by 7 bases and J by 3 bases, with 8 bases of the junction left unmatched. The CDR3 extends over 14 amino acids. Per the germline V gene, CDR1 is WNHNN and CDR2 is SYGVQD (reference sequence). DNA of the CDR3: TGCGCCAGCAACAACAGGGGCGAAGACACTGAAGCTTTCTTT. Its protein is CASNNRGEDTEAFF.

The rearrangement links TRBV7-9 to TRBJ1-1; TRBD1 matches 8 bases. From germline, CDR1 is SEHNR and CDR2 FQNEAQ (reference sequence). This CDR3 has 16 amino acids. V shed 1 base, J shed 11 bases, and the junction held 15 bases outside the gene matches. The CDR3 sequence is CASSLGGRDRRKGAFF. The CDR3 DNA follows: TGTGCCAGCAGCTTAGGAGGGCGGGACAGGCGTAAGGGGGCTTTCTTT.